The 26 T cell receptor beta chains given below trace back to one sample, sequenced in a study of lymphopenia after photon versus proton radiotherapy. Sequencing was performed with immunoSEQ multiplex PCR; in TCRdb, only in-frame clones are kept and a portion is missing. The sample has roughly 58,000 clones, about 85% seen once. The material sequenced was peripheral blood, taken from a patient treated with proton-based radiotherapy. The receptors were sampled from an elderly man with esophageal cancer.

This rearrangement joins TRBV7-8 to TRBJ2-7; the match to TRBD1 covers 11 bases. Per the germline V gene, CDR1 is SGHVS and CDR2 is FQNEAQ. The J segment lost 2 bases and the V segment lost 5 bases, leaving 8 bases of the junction unmatched. The CDR3 sequence is 16 residues long. The CDR3 DNA follows: TGTGCCAGCAGCCTGGGGCCGGGACAGGGGGCCTACGAGCAGTACTTC. Amino acid sequence: CASSLGPGQGAYEQYF.

This CDR3 is CASSSVAVPYNEQFF. CDR3 DNA: TGTGCCAGCAGCTCGGTAGCGGTCCCTTACAATGAGCAGTTCTTC. V gene TRBV7-9 combines with J gene TRBJ2-1; maybe TRBD2 (6 bases). This CDR3 has 15 amino acids. V shed 4 bases and J shed 4 bases, with 14 bases lying between them. Germline V lookup: CDR1 SEHNR, CDR2 FQNEAQ (reference sequence).

V and J are TRBV6-5 and TRBJ2-5; D possibly corresponds to TRBD2 (6 bases). V lost 2 bases and J 0 bases, leaving 7 bases between the germline ends. Germline V gives CDR1 MNHEY, CDR2 SVGAGI. This CDR3 spans 14 amino acids. The CDR3 region is CASSYGLNQETQYF. CDR3 nucleotides: TGTGCCAGCAGTTACGGACTAAACCAAGAGACCCAGTACTTC.

This rearrangement joins TRBV18 to TRBJ1-5; D uncertain. V lost 2 bases to trimming and J lost 10 bases, with 12 bases between them. Germline V gene lookup returns CDR1 KGHSH and CDR2 LQKENI. The CDR3 loop spans 13 amino acids. CDR3 residues: CASSPAERSPQHF. The CDR3 nucleotides are TGTGCCAGCTCACCAGCGGAGCGGAGCCCCCAGCATTTT.

The chain carries TRBV25-1 and TRBJ2-7, with 9 bases fitting TRBD1. Germline values: CDR1 MGHDK, CDR2 SYGVNS. CDR3 length: 16 amino acids. V gave up 1 base and J gave up 3 bases; unmatched junction bases: 7. The CDR3 here is CASSEFPGQGHYEQYF. The DNA of the CDR3 is TGTGCCAGCAGTGAATTTCCGGGACAGGGTCACTACGAGCAGTACTTC.

The V call is TRBV7-2, the J call TRBJ1-1, with a possible D match to TRBD1 (6 bases). V was clipped by 4 bases and J by 6 bases, with 24 bases between them. CDR1 and CDR2 from the germline V gene are SGHTA and FQGNSA. This CDR3 has 17 amino acids. The CDR3 nucleotides read TGTGCCAGCAGCTCCGGAGGGGGGGGGCCCCCGTGGGCTGAAGCTTTCTTT. This gives the protein CASSSGGGGPPWAEAFF.

This rearrangement joins TRBV30 to TRBJ2-7, with D possibly TRBD1 on 6 matching bases. The CDR3 is 14 residues long. Germline V CDR1 and CDR2: GTSNPN, SVGIG (reference sequence). The V and J ends lost 1 base and 6 bases respectively, with 16 bases between them. This chain's CDR3 is CAWSASGESGEQYF. The CDR3 nucleotides are TGTGCCTGGAGTGCCTCAGGGGAGTCGGGCGAGCAGTACTTC.

This chain links TRBV6-5 with TRBJ1-4; TRBD1 matches 10 bases. The V gene end was trimmed by 4 bases and the J gene end by 8 bases; junction bases not matched to a gene: 4. CDR1 is MNHEY, CDR2 SVGAGI, per germline. The CDR3 is 14 residues long. The CDR3 DNA reads as TGTGCCAGCAGTTCCGACAGGGGGCAGGAAAAACTGTTTTTT. Translation gives CASSSDRGQEKLFF.

CDR3 nucleotides: TGTGCCAGCAGCCCCGGGACTACAGAGACCCAGTACTTC. Its translation: CASSPGTTETQYF. The rearrangement links TRBV7-3 to TRBJ2-5; 7 nucleotides align to TRBD2. The CDR3 is 13 amino acids. V lost 5 bases, J lost 4 bases, and 4 bases stayed unmatched. Looked up from germline, CDR1 is SGHTA and CDR2 is FQGTGA. The variable domain in full, with the rest retrieved from reference TRBV7-3 and TRBJ2-5, is GAGVSQTPSNKVTEKGKYVELRCDPISGHTALYWYRQSLGQGPEFLIYFQGTGAADDSGLPNDRFFAVRPEGSVSTLKIQRTERGDSAVYLCASSPGTTETQYFGPGTRLLVL.

This sequence joins TRBV18 and TRBJ1-6, with D possibly TRBD1 on 5 matching bases. Germline V CDR1 and CDR2: KGHSH, LQKENI. V was cut by 4 bases and J by 8 bases, with 12 bases left in between. The CDR3 totals 14 residues. CDR3 nucleotide sequence: TGTGCCAGCTCACGGGCAGGGTCTGATTCACCCCTCCACTTT. This codes for CASSRAGSDSPLHF.

The CDR3 DNA follows: TGTGCCAGCAGTCAAATCTATGGGGTCGTCTATGGCTACACCTTC. This gives the protein CASSQIYGVVYGYTF. The rearrangement links TRBV27 to TRBJ1-2, with D hard to call. This CDR3 is built from 15 residues. In germline, CDR1 is MNHEY, CDR2 SMNVEV (reference sequence). The V and J ends lost 5 bases and 4 bases respectively, with 17 bases between them.

The V and J genes are TRBV9 and TRBJ2-7; TRBD1 agrees at 10 bases. V shed 2 bases and J 4 bases; nucleotides not matched to a gene: 9. CDR1 is SGDLS, CDR2 YYNGEE, per germline. The CDR3 runs 16 residues. The CDR3 loop reads CASSVSGTGVLYEQYF. The CDR3 DNA reads TGTGCCAGCAGCGTTTCCGGGACAGGGGTACTATACGAGCAGTACTTC.

V gene TRBV19 combines with J gene TRBJ2-5; TRBD2 aligns across 8 bases. Gene TRBJ2-7 matches the end of the DNA better, so the J call may be wrong. The CDR3 totals 14 residues. CDR1 and CDR2 (germline): LNHDA, SQIVND (reference sequence). Here the CDR3 reads CASSMLRGGGEQYF. The CDR3 nucleotides are TGTGCCAGTAGTATGCTTCGGGGGGGAGGCGAGCAGTACTTC.

Only one count was recorded for this clone. This sequence joins TRBV13 and TRBJ2-7; the D gene could be TRBD1 or TRBD2 (7 bases each). CDR1 is PRHDT and CDR2 is FYEKMQ in the germline V gene (reference sequence). CDR3 length equals 17 residues. The V gene lost 0 bases and the J gene lost 0 bases, with 15 bases spanning the gap. The CDR3: CASSLGPAGGGSYEQYF. The CDR3, as DNA: TGTGCCAGCAGCTTAGGGCCCGCAGGGGGGGGCTCCTACGAGCAGTACTTC.

This sequence joins TRBV4-3 and TRBJ2-7; 9 nucleotides line up with TRBD2. Looked up from germline, CDR1 is LGHNA and CDR2 is YSLEER. V was pared by 2 bases and J by 3 bases, with 8 bases of the junction left unmatched. This CDR3 contains 16 residues. The CDR3: CASSQTRGRAVYEQYF. In DNA form, the CDR3 reads TGCGCCAGCAGCCAAACGCGCGGGAGGGCCGTCTACGAGCAGTACTTC.

This chain links TRBV6-5 with TRBJ1-2; D perhaps matches TRBD1 (6 bases). The germline CDR1 and CDR2 sequences are MNHEY and SVGAGI. This CDR3 has 14 residues. Trimming removed 7 bases at V and 8 bases at J, with 20 bases between. CDR3 sequence: CASIPQGRSRGYTF. The CDR3 DNA follows: TGTGCCAGCATTCCCCAGGGGCGGTCACGGGGCTACACCTTC.

The rearrangement joins TRBV5-4 to TRBJ2-7; TRBD1 matches 9 bases. V lost 4 bases, J lost 2 bases, and 4 bases stayed unmatched. This CDR3 is built from 14 residues. Per the germline V gene, CDR1 is SGHNT and CDR2 is YYREEE (reference sequence). CDR3 sequence reads: CASSLRDRAYEQYF. The CDR3 DNA follows: TGTGCCAGCAGCCTGCGGGACAGGGCCTACGAGCAGTACTTC.

This clone was counted a few times. The chain joins TRBV6-5 to TRBJ2-5; no reliable D call. CDR3 length equals 13 residues. Trimming took 5 bases from V and 3 from J, leaving 10 bases between them. Germline V gene lookup returns CDR1 MNHEY and CDR2 SVGAGI. The DNA for the CDR3 is TGTGCCAGCAGTCTTCGACACGAAGAGACCCAGTACTTC. Translation: CASSLRHEETQYF.

This sequence joins TRBV5-4 and TRBJ2-5; 8 nucleotides line up with TRBD1. The germline V gene has CDR1 SGHNT and CDR2 YYREEE (reference sequence). The CDR3 contains 17 residues. After removal of 3 bases from V and 4 bases from J, the junction contained 14 bases not matched to a gene. CDR3 DNA sequence: TGTGCCAGCAGCTACGGCGGCAGGGGGCGTTCCGGAGAGACCCAGTACTTC. This encodes CASSYGGRGRSGETQYF.

The rearrangement joins TRBV15 to TRBJ2-3; 13 nucleotides agree with TRBD2. CDR3 size: 16 residues. Losses at the gene ends were 5 bases for V and 3 bases for J; bases not matched to a gene: 5. Germline lookup yields CDR1 LNHNV and CDR2 YYDKDF (reference sequence). The CDR3 reads CATSRLTSGGTDTQYF. DNA for the CDR3: TGTGCCACCAGCCGATTGACTAGCGGGGGGACAGATACGCAGTATTTT.

This chain connects TRBV4-3 to TRBJ2-7, with D perhaps TRBD1 or TRBD2 (5 bases each). Trimming shortened V by 3 bases and J by 1 base, and 13 bases separated the two germline ends. From germline, CDR1 is LGHNA and CDR2 YSLEER. The CDR3 contains 15 residues. The CDR3, as DNA: TGCGCCAGCAGCCAGGGGGTTGCGCAATCCTACGAGCAGTACTTC. Protein sequence: CASSQGVAQSYEQYF.

DNA for the CDR3: TGTGCCAGCAGCTTCGACAGGGGCACTGAAGCTTTCTTT. Translated, it gives CASSFDRGTEAFF. The chain is built from TRBV5-8 and TRBJ1-1; 8 positions agree with TRBD1. This CDR3 region has 13 residues. Trimming removed 2 bases from V and 4 bases from J; junction bases left unmatched: 1. In germline, CDR1 is SGHTS, CDR2 YDEGEE.

The V gene is TRBV19, the J gene TRBJ2-1; 13 nucleotides agree with TRBD2. This CDR3 has 17 amino acids. CDR1 is LNHDA and CDR2 is SQIVND in the germline V gene (reference sequence). V lost 2 bases and J lost 4; bases outside the gene matches: 5. The CDR3 spells CASSILGLAGDYNEQFF. The CDR3 DNA follows: TGTGCCAGTAGTATACTCGGACTAGCGGGGGATTACAATGAGCAGTTCTTC.

The chain links TRBV2 to TRBJ2-1, with 10 bases identical to TRBD2. Germline CDR1 is SNHLY and CDR2 is FYNNEI. V was clipped by 3 bases and J by 8 bases; unmatched bases: 7. CDR3 length: 15 amino acids. The CDR3 coding sequence is TGTGCCAGCAGTGATGCTAGCGGGGGCATCGATGAGCAGTTCTTC. Its protein is CASSDASGGIDEQFF.

CDR3 loop: CASSKGVGSYNEQFF. In DNA, the CDR3 is TGTGCCAGCAGCAAGGGGGTCGGCTCCTACAATGAGCAGTTCTTC. This sequence joins TRBV11-3 and TRBJ2-1; weak D call: TRBD1 (6 bases). The V gene lost 5 bases and the J gene lost 0 bases, with 11 bases spanning the gap. This CDR3 region has 15 residues. Germline V gene lookup returns CDR1 SGHNT and CDR2 YENEEA.

The chain couples TRBV6-5 to TRBJ1-2; 7 nucleotides line up with TRBD1. The CDR3 is made up of 13 amino acids. J gave up 5 bases and V 6 bases, and 6 bases lay outside the gene matches. The germline V gene has CDR1 MNHEY and CDR2 SVGAGI. CDR3 residues: CASRGTASYGYTF. CDR3 DNA: TGTGCCAGCAGAGGGACAGCCTCTTATGGCTACACCTTC.